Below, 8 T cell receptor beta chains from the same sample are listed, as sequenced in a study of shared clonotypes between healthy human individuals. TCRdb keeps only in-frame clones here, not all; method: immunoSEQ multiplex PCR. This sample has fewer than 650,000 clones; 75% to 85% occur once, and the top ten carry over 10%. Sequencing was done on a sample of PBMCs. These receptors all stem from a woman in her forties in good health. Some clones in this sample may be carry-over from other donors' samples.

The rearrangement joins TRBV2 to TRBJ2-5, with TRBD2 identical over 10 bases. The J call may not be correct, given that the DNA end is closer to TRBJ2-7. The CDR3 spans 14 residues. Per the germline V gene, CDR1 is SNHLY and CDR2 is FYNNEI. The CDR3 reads CASSELAGVYEQYF. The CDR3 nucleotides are TGTGCCAGCAGTGAACTAGCGGGAGTCTACGAGCAGTACTTC.

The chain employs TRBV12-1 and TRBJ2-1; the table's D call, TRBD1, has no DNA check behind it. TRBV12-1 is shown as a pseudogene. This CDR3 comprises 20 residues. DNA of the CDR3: TGTGCCAGCAGTATTTGGCTTACTCTAGGGGGCCGAATAAGTTACAATGAGCAGTTCTTC. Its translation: CASSIWLTLGGRISYNEQFF.

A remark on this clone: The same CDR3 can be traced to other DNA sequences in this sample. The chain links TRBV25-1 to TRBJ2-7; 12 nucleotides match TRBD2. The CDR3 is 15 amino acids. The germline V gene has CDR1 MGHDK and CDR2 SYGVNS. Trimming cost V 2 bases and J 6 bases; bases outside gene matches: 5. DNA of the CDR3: TGTGCCAGCAGTGAACCGACTAGCGGGAGAGGCGAGCAGTACTTC. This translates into CASSEPTSGRGEQYF.

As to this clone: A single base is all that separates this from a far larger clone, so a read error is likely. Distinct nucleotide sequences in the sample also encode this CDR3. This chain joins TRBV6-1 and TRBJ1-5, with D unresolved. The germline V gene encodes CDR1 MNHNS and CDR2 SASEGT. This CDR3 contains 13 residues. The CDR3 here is CASSDWENQPQHF. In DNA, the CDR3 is TGTGCCAGTAGTGACTGGGAGAATCAGCCCCAGCATTTT.

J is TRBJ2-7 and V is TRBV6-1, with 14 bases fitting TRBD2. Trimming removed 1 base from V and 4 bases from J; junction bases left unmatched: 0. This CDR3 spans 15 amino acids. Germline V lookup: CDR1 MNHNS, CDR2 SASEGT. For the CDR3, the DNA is TGTGCCAGCAGTGAAGGACTAGCGGGAGGGTACGAGCAGTACTTC. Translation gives CASSEGLAGGYEQYF.

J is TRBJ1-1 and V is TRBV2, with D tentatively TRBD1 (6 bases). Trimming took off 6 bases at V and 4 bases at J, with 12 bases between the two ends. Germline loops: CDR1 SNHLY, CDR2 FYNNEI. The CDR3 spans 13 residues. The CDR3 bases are TGTGCCAGCAGGTACAGGGAGGGCACTGAAGCTTTCTTT. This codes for CASRYREGTEAFF. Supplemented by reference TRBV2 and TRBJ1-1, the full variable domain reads EPEVTQTPSHQVTQMGQEVILRCVPISNHLYFYWYRQILGQKVEFLVSFYNNEISEKSEIFDDQFSVERPDGSNFTLKIRSTKLEDSAMYFCASRYREGTEAFFGQGTRLTVV.

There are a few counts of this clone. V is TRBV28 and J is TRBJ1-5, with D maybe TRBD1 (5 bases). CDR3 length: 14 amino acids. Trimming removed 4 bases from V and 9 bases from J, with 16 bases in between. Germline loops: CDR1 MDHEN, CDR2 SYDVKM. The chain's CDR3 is CASSWIGAEGPQHF. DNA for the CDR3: TGTGCCAGCAGTTGGATAGGGGCCGAAGGGCCCCAGCATTTT.

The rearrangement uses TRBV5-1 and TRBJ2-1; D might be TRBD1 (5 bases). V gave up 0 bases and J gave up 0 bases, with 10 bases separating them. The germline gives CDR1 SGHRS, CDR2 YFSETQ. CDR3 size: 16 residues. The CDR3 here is CASSLDGQGSYNEQFF. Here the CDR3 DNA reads TGCGCCAGCAGCTTGGACGGGCAGGGCTCCTACAATGAGCAGTTCTTC.